This TCR beta chain was captured in a study of cytomegalovirus exposure and HLA in healthy donors. Overall study results and limits: In vitro data verified a few CMV-associated chains as specific for CMV antigens.

About this clone itself: Its specificity is not known.

PCR was performed using 60 Vbeta and 13 Jbeta primers. The repertoire was sequenced with immunoSEQ multiplex PCR; TCRdb's copy has only in-frame clones and lacks some. The table shows some 150,000 clones, with around 82% occurring only once. The V gene end was trimmed by 0 bases and the J gene end by 3 bases; junction bases not matched to a gene: 9. The length of the CDR3 is 18 residues. CDR1 and CDR2 from the germline V gene are WNHNN and SYGVQD (reference sequence). The chain recombines TRBV10-1 with TRBJ2-3; 10 bases are a match to TRBD2. The clonotype originates from a woman between 45 and 60 years old in good health and CMV-seropositive. Sequenced input: PBMCs. CDR3 DNA: TGCGCCAGCAGTGAGTCATGGAGTAGCGGGGGGCCTACAGATACGCAGTATTTT. As protein: CASSESWSSGGPTDTQYF.